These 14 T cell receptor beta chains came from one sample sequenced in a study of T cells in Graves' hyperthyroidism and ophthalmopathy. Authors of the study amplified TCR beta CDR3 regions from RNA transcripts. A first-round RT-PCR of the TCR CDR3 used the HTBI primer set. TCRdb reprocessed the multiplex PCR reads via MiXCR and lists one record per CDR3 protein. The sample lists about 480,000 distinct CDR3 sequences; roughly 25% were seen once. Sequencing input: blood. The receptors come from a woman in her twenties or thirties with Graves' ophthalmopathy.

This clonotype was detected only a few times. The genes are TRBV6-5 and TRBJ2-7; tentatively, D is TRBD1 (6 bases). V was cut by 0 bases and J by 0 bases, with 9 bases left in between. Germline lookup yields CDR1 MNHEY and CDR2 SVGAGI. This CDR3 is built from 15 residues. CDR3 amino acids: CASSYSGAGSYEQYF. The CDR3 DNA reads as TGTGCCAGCAGTTACTCGGGGGCGGGCTCCTACGAGCAGTACTTC.

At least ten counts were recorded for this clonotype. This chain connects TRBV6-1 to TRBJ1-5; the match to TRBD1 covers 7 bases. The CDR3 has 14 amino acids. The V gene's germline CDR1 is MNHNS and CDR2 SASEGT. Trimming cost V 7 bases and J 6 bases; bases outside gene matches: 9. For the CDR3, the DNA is TGTGCCAGCATGACTGACAGGGTCGGTCAGCCCCAGCATTTT. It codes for CASMTDRVGQPQHF.

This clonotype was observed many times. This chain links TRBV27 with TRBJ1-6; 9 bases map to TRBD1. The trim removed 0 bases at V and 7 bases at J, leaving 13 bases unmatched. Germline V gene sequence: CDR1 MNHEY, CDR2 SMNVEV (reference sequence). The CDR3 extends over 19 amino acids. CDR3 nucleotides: TGTGCCAGCAGTTTATCCCCGGGACAGGGATATATAGTGAATTCACCCCTCCACTTT. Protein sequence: CASSLSPGQGYIVNSPLHF.

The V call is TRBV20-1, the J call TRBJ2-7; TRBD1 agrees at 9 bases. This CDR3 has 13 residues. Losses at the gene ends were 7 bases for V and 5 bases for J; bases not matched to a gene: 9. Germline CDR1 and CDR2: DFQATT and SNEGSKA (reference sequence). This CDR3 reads CSGAGTGFNEQYF. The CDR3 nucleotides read TGCAGTGGCGCCGGGACAGGGTTCAACGAGCAGTACTTC.

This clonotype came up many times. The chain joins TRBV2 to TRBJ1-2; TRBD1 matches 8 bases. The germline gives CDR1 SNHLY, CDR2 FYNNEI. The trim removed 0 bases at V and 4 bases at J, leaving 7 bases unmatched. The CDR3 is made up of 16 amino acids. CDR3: CASSEAWTGNFYGYTF. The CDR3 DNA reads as TGTGCCAGCAGTGAAGCCTGGACAGGGAACTTCTATGGCTACACCTTC.

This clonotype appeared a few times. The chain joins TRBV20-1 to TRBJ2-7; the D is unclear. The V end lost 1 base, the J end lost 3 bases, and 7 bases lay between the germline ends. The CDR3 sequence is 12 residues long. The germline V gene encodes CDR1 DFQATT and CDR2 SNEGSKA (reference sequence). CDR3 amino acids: CSARVERYEQYF. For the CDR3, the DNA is TGCAGTGCTAGAGTTGAACGCTACGAGCAGTACTTC.

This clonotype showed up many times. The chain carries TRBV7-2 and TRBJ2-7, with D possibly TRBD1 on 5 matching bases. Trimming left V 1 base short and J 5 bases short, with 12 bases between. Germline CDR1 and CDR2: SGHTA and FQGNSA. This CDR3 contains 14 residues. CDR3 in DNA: TGTGCCAGCAGCTTAGGGCAGGGATACGACGAGCAGTACTTC. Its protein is CASSLGQGYDEQYF.

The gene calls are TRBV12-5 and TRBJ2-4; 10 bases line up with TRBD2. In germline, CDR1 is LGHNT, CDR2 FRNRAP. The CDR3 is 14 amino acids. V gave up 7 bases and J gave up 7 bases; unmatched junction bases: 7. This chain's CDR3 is CASVPSGGANIQYF. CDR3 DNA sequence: TGTGCTAGTGTTCCCAGCGGGGGGGCGAACATTCAGTACTTC.

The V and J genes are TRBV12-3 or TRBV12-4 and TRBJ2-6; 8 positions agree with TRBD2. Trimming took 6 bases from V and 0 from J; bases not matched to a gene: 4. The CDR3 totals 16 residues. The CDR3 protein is CASSLRGGSGANVLTF. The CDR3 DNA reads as TGTGCCAGCAGCCTACGGGGGGGCTCTGGGGCCAACGTCCTGACTTTC.

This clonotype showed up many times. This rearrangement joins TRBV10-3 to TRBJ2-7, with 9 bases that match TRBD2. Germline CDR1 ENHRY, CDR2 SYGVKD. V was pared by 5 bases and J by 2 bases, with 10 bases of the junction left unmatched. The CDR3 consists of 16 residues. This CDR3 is CAISSPLAGATYEQYF. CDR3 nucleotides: TGTGCCATCAGTTCCCCCTTAGCGGGGGCCACCTACGAGCAGTACTTC.

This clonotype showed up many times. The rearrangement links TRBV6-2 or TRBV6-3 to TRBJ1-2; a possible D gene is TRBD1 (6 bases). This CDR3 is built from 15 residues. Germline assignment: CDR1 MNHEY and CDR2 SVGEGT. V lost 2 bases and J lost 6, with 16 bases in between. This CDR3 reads CASSYPMGGGNGYTF. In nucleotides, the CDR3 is TGTGCCAGCAGTTACCCCATGGGCGGGGGCAATGGCTACACCTTC.

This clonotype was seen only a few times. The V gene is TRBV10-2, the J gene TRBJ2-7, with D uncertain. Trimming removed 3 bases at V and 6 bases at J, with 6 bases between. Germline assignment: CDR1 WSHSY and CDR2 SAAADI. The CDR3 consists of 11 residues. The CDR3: CASSELSEQYF. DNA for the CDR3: TGCGCCAGCAGTGAACTCTCCGAGCAGTACTTC.

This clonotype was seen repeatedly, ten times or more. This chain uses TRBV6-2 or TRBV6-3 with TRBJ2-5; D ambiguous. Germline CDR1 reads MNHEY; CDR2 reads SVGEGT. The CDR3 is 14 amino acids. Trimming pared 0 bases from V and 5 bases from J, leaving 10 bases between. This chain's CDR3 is CASSYSHLRETQYF. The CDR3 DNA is TGTGCCAGCAGTTACTCGCACCTCCGGGAGACCCAGTACTTC.

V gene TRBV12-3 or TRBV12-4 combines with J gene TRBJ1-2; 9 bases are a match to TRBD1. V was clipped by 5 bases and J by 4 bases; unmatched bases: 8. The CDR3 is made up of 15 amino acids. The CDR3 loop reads CASSRRDRDVYGYTF. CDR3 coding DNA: TGTGCCAGCAGTCGTCGGGACAGGGACGTCTATGGCTACACCTTC.